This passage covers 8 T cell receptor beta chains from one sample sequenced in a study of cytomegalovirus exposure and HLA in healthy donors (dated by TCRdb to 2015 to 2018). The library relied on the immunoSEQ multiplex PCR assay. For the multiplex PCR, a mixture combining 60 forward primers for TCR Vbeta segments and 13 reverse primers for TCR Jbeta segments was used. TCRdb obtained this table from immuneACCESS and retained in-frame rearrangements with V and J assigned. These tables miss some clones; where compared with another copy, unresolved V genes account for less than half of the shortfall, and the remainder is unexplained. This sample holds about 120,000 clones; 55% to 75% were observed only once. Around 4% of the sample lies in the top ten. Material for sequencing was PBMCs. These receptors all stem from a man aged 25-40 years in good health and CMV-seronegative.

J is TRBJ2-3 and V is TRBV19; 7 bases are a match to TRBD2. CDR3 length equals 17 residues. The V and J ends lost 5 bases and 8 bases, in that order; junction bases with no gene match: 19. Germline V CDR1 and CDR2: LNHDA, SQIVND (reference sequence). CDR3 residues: CASSRGLLGGYMVTQYF. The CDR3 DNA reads TGTGCCAGTAGTCGGGGACTACTTGGGGGGTATATGGTTACGCAGTATTTT.

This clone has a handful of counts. DNA for the CDR3: TGTGCCAGCAGTGCGGGGACTAGCGGGGACAGTGAGCAGTTCTTC. This encodes CASSAGTSGDSEQFF. The V gene is TRBV28, the J gene TRBJ2-1; TRBD2 aligns across 13 bases. Trimming cost V 5 bases and J 9 bases; bases outside gene matches: 7. The CDR3 sequence is 15 residues long. Germline assignment: CDR1 MDHEN and CDR2 SYDVKM.

Here the CDR3 reads CASSYQVNTEAFF. Here the CDR3 DNA reads TGTGCCAGCAGCTACCAGGTGAACACTGAAGCTTTCTTT. The chain links TRBV7-3 to TRBJ1-1; D not resolved. Trimming removed 4 bases at V and 0 bases at J, with 6 bases between. Germline-derived CDR1 and CDR2 are SGHTA and FQGTGA. This CDR3 has 13 amino acids.

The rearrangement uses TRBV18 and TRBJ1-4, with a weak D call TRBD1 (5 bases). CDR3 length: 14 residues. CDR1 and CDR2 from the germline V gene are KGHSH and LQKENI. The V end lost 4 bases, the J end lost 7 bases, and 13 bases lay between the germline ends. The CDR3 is CASSQPGAGEKLFF. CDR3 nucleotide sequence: TGTGCCAGCTCACAACCTGGGGCCGGTGAAAAACTGTTTTTT.

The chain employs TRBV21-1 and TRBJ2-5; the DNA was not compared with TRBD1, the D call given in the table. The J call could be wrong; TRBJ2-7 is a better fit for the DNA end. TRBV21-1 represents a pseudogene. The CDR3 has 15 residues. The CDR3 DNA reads TGTGCCAGCAGCAAATTGACCGACAGGCCCTACGAGCAGTACTTC. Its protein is CASSKLTDRPYEQYF.

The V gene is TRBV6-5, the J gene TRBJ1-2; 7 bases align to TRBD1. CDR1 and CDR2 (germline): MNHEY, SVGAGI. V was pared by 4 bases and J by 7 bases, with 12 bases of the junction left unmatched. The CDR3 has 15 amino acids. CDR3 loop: CASSSPDRRQVGYTF. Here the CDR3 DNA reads TGTGCCAGCAGTTCCCCGGACAGGCGGCAGGTTGGCTACACCTTC.

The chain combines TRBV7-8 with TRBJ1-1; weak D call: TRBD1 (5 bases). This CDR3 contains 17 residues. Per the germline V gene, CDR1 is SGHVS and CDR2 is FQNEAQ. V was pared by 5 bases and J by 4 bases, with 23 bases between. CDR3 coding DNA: TGTGCCAGCAGCGGTAAAAGGCCCTCAGGGAGGGTCACTGAAGCTTTCTTT. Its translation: CASSGKRPSGRVTEAFF.

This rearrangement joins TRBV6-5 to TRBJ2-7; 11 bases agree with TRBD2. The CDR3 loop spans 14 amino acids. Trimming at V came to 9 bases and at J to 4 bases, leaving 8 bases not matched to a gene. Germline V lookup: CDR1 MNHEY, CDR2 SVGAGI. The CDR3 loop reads CASKTGTSGYEQYF. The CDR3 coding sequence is TGTGCCAGTAAAACCGGGACTAGCGGATACGAGCAGTACTTC.